The rows below give T cell receptor beta chains drawn from one sample of a study of blood T cells in healthy people across ages. One entry per CDR3 protein results from TCRdb running MiXCR on the 5' RACE reads. The sample includes around 280,000 distinct CDR3 sequences, 25% to 30% of them seen just once. The sequenced material came from blood. Every receptor here comes from a woman between 65 and 79 years old in good health. Each CDR3 is given with its conserved first and last residue. A D gene is named only where the DNA matches it firmly. The size of a clone is reported for some rows only, either as once, few or many, or as a class for expanded clones.

j_call | d_call | v_call | clone_size | cdr3_nt | cdr3_aa
TRBJ1-1 | . | TRBV20-1 | . | TGCAGTGCTAGCGCGACGGACCTAGGGACTGAAGCTTTCTTT | CSASATDLGTEAFF
TRBJ2-2 | . | TRBV19 | many | TGTGCCAGTAGTATAGATCTATGGGCGACCGGGGAGCTGTTTTTT | CASSIDLWATGELFF
TRBJ1-2 | . | TRBV18 | . | TGTGCCAGCTCACCACCCTTCAGCAGGGGTCAAAACTATGGCTACACCTTC | CASSPPFSRGQNYGYTF
TRBJ2-3 | TRBD2 | TRBV20-1 | . | TGCAGTGCTAGTGCGCTAGCGGGAGGGCCCGCAGATACGCAGTATTTT | CSASALAGGPADTQYF
TRBJ2-5 | . | TRBV7-8 | . | TGTGCCAGCAGCTTAGTAGTGGTCCCCAAAGAGACCCAGTACTTC | CASSLVVVPKETQYF
TRBJ1-5 | TRBD1 | TRBV6-5 | . | TGTGCCAGCAGTAGGACAGGGAGCGGCAATCAGCCCCAGCATTTT | CASSRTGSGNQPQHF
TRBJ2-5 | TRBD2 | TRBV20-1 | few | TGCAGTGCTGGGGAATCCGGGACTAGCGGGAGGCCTTTCGAGACCCAGTACTTC | CSAGESGTSGRPFETQYF
TRBJ2-1 | . | TRBV5-6 | . | TGTGCCAGCAGTTCTACGGGACTCCAATACAATGAGCAGTTCTTC | CASSSTGLQYNEQFF
TRBJ2-7 | TRBD2 | TRBV28 | many | TGTGCCAGCAGTCTGAGGACTAGCGGGACCTCTCGTCGAGAGCAGTACTTC | CASSLRTSGTSRREQYF
TRBJ2-3 | . | TRBV6-2/TRBV6-3 | . | TGTGCCAGCAGTTACGGCCGGGTAGATACGCAGTATTTT | CASSYGRVDTQYF
TRBJ2-1 | TRBD2 | TRBV7-2 | . | TGTGCCAGCAGCTTAGGGCTAGCGGGTCACAATGAGCAGTTCTTC | CASSLGLAGHNEQFF
TRBJ2-2 | . | TRBV20-1 | . | TGCAGTGCTCCCTACCGGGGGGCACACACCGGGGAGCTGTTTTTT | CSAPYRGAHTGELFF
TRBJ2-3 | . | TRBV7-2 | few | TGTGCCAGCAGCCCCGGCCGGACCCACACAGATACGCAGTATTTT | CASSPGRTHTDTQYF
TRBJ1-6 | TRBD1 | TRBV5-6 | . | TGTGCCAGCAGCCAAGGGGACAGGTTGAATTCACCCCTCCACTTT | CASSQGDRLNSPLHF
TRBJ2-1 | . | TRBV12-3/TRBV12-4 | . | TGTGCCAGCAGGCGGGACAGCTGGAACAATGAGCAGTTCTTC | CASRRDSWNNEQFF
TRBJ2-3 | . | TRBV20-1 | . | TGCAGTACTGGGTCCACAGATACGCAGTATTTT | CSTGSTDTQYF